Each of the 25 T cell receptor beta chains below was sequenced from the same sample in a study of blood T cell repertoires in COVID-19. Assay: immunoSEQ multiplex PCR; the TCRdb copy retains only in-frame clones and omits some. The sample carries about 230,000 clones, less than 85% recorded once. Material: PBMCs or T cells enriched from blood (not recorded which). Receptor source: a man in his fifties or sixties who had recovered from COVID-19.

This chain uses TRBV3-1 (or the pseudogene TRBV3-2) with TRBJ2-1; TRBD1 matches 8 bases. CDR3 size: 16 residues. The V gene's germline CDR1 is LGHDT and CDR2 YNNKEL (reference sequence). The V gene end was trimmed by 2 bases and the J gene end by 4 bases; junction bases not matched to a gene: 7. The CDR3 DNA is TGTGCCAGCAGCCAACAGGGGGCGCAAGGATACAATGAGCAGTTCTTC. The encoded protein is CASSQQGAQGYNEQFF.

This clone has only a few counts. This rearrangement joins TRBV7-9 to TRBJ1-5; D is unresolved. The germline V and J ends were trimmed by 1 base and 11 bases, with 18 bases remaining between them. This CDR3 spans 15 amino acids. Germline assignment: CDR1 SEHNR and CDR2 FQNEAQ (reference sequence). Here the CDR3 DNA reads TGTGCCAGCAGCTTAGGAGAATCGACACCCCCGGCCCAGCATTTT. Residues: CASSLGESTPPAQHF.

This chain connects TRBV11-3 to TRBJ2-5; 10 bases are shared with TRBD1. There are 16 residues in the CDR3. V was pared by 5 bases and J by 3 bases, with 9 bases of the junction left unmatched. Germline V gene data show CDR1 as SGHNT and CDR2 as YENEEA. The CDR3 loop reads CASSLARGTGEETQYF. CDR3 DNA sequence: TGTGCCAGCAGCCTAGCCCGGGGGACAGGGGAAGAGACCCAGTACTTC.

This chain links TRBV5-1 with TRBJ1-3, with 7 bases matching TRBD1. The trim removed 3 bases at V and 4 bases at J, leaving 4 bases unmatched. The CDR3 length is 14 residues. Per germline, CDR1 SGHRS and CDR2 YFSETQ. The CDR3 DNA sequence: TGCGCCAGCAGCTGGGGGACAGTCGGAAACACCATATATTTT. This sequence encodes CASSWGTVGNTIYF.

The CDR3 DNA reads TGTGCCAGCAGCTTTGCGGGACAGCCGAACACCGGGGAGCTGTTTTTT. The encoded protein is CASSFAGQPNTGELFF. The chain recombines TRBV7-2 with TRBJ2-2, with D tentatively TRBD1 (7 bases). Trimming shortened V by 3 bases and J by 0 bases, and 11 bases separated the two germline ends. Germline V gene data show CDR1 as SGHTA and CDR2 as FQGNSA. The CDR3 runs to 16 residues.

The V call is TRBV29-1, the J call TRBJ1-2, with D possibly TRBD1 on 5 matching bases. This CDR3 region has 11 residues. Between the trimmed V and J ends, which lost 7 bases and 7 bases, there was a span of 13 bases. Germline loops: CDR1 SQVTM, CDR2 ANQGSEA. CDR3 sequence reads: CSGTGGFGYTF. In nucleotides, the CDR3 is TGCAGCGGAACTGGGGGGTTTGGCTACACCTTC.

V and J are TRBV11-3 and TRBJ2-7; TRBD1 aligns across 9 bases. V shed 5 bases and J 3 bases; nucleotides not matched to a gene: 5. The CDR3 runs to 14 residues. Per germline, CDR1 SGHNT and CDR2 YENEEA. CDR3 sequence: CASSIGQGNYEQYF. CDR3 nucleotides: TGTGCCAGCAGCATAGGACAGGGGAACTACGAGCAGTACTTC.

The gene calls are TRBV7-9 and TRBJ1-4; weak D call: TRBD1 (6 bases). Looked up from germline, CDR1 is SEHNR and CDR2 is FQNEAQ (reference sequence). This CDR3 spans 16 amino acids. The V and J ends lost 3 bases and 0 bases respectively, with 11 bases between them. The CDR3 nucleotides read TGTGCCAGCAGCTTGAGACAGGTGGCAACTAATGAAAAACTGTTTTTT. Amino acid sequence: CASSLRQVATNEKLFF.

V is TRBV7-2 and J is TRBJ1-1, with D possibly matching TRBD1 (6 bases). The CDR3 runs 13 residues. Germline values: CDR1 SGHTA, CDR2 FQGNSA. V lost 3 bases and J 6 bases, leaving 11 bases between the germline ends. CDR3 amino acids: CASSFTGSAEAFF. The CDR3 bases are TGTGCCAGCAGCTTTACAGGGAGCGCTGAAGCTTTCTTT.

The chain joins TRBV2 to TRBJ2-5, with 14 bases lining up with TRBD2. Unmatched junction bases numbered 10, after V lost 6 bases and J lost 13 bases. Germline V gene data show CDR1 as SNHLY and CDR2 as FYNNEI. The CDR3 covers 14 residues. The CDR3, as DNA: TGTGCCAGCAGGATGGGACTAGCGGGGGCGTTCTGGTACTTC. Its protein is CASRMGLAGAFWYF.

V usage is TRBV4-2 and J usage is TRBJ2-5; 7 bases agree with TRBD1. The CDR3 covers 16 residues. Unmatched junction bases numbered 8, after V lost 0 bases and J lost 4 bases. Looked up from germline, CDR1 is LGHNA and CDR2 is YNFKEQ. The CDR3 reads CASSQDLHRGGETQYF. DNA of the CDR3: TGTGCCAGCAGCCAAGACTTGCACAGGGGCGGAGAGACCCAGTACTTC.

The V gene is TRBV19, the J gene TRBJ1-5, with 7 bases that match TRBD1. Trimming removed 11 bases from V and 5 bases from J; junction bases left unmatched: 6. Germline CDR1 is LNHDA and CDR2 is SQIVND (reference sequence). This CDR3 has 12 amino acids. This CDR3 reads CAGKTGDQPQHF. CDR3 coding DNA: TGTGCCGGTAAAACAGGGGATCAGCCCCAGCATTTT.

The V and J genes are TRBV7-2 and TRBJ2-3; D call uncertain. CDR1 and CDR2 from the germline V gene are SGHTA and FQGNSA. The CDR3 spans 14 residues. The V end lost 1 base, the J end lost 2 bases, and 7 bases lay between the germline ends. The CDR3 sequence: CASSLGEFTDTQYF. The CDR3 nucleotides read TGTGCCAGCAGCTTAGGAGAATTCACAGATACGCAGTATTTT.

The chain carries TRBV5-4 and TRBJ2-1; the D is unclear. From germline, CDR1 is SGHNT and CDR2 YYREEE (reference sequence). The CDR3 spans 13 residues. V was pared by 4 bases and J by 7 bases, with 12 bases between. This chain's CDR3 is CASSNQDRNEQFF. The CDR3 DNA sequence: TGTGCCAGCAGCAACCAGGATAGGAATGAGCAGTTCTTC.

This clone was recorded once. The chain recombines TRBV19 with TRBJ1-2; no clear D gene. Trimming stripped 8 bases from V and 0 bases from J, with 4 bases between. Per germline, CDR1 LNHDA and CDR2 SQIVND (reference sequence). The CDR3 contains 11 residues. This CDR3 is CASRANYGYTF. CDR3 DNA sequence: TGTGCCAGTCGAGCTAACTATGGCTACACCTTC. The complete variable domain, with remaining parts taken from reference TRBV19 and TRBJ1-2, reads DGGITQSPKYLFRKEGQNVTLSCEQNLNHDAMYWYRQDPGQGLRLIYYSQIVNDFQKGDIAEGYSVSREKKESFPLTVTSAQKNPTAFYLCASRANYGYTFGSGTRLTVV.

This chain's CDR3 is CASSRTSGGTHYNEQFF. CDR3 nucleotide sequence: TGTGCCAGCAGCCGGACTAGCGGGGGGACCCACTACAATGAGCAGTTCTTC. The J gene is TRBJ2-1, the V gene TRBV7-2, with TRBD2 matching 14 bases. V shed 5 bases, J shed 3 bases, and the junction held 6 bases outside the gene matches. Per germline, CDR1 SGHTA and CDR2 FQGNSA. CDR3 size: 17 residues.

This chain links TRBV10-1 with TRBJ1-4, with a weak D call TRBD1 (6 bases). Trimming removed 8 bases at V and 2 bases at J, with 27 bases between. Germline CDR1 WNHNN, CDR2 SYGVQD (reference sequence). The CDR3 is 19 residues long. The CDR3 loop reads CASPPQRTAPTDTNEKLFF. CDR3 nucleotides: TGCGCCAGCCCGCCCCAGAGGACAGCGCCCACTGATACTAATGAAAAACTGTTTTTT.

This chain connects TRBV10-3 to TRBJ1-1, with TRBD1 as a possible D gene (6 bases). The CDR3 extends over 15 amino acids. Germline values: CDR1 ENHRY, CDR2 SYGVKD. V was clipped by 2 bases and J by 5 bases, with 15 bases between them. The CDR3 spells CAISEPGGLGTEAFF. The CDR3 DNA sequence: TGTGCCATCAGTGAGCCCGGGGGGCTAGGGACTGAAGCTTTCTTT.

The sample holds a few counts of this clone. CDR3 sequence: CASSTHPPGTDTQYF. DNA of the CDR3: TGTGCCAGCTCAACCCACCCCCCAGGCACAGATACGCAGTATTTT. This chain joins TRBV18 and TRBJ2-3; D gene ambiguous. The CDR3 spans 15 residues. Trimming stripped 5 bases from V and 1 base from J, with 13 bases between. Per germline, CDR1 KGHSH and CDR2 LQKENI. Complete variable domain (other parts from reference TRBV18 and TRBJ2-3): NAGVMQNPRHLVRRRGQEARLRCSPMKGHSHVYWYRQLPEEGLKFMVYLQKENIIDESGMPKERFSAEFPKEGPSILRIQQVVRGDSAAYFCASSTHPPGTDTQYFGPGTRLTVL.

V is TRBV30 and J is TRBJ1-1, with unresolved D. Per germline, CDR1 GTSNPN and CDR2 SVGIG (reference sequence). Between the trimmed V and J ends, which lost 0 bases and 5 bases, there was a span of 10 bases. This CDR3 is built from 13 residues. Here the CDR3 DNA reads TGTGCCTGGAGTGTACTATCTGGGACTGAAGCTTTCTTT. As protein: CAWSVLSGTEAFF.

The CDR3 region is CASSPGQSYGYTF. The CDR3 nucleotides read TGTGCCAGTAGCCCTGGACAGTCTTATGGCTACACCTTC. V usage is TRBV19 and J usage is TRBJ1-2; TRBD1 is a possible D gene (6 bases). CDR3 length: 13 amino acids. Looked up from germline, CDR1 is LNHDA and CDR2 is SQIVND (reference sequence). Between the trimmed V and J ends, which lost 6 bases and 5 bases, there was a span of 13 bases.

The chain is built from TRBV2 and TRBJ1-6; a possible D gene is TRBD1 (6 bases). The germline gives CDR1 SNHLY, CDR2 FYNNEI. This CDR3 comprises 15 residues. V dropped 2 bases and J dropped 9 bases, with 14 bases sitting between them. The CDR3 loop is CASSEKGQGISPLHF. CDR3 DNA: TGTGCCAGCAGTGAAAAGGGGCAGGGGATTTCACCCCTCCACTTT.

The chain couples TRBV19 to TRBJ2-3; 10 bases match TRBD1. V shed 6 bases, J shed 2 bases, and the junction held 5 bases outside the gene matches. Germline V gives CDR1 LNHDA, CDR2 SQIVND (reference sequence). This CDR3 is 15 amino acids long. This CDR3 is CASRTGQGDTDTQYF. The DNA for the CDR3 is TGTGCCAGTAGGACCGGACAGGGGGACACAGATACGCAGTATTTT.

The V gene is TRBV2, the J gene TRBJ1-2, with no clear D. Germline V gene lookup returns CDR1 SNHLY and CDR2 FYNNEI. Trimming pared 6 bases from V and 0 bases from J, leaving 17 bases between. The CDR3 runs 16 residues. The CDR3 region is CASRESLGGTNYGYTF. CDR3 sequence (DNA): TGTGCCAGCAGGGAAAGCCTTGGCGGAACTAACTATGGCTACACCTTC.

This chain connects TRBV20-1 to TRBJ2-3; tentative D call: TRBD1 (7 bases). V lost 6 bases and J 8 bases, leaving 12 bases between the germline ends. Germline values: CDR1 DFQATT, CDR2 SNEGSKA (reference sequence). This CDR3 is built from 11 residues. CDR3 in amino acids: CSAQGTPTQYF. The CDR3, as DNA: TGCAGTGCACAGGGGACTCCTACGCAGTATTTT.